Listed here is a single T cell receptor beta chain. Its antigen is unknown. This sample was included in a study of cytomegalovirus exposure and HLA in healthy donors. General observations from the study: A later analysis appeared to link common viral pathogens to several of the most significant clusters. Specificity of a few CMV-associated chains for CMV antigens was verified in vitro. The study reported that TCR beta sequences accurately predicted HLA-A and HLA-B alleles in most subjects.

The CDR3 is 12 amino acids. Germline CDR1 is MNHEY and CDR2 is SVGAGI. The V gene lost 2 bases and the J gene lost 9 bases, with 11 bases spanning the gap. All donors participated as healthy donors of bone marrow. PCR amplification relied on 60 Vbeta primers (plus 13 Jbeta primers). Clones were sequenced by immunoSEQ multiplex PCR, and TCRdb holds only the in-frame ones, with some missing. In the table there are around 280,000 clones, around nine tenths of which are singletons. Sequenced input: PBMCs. The receptor comes from a woman aged 18-29 years in good health and CMV-seronegative. This rearrangement joins TRBV6-5 to TRBJ2-7, with a weak D call TRBD1 (5 bases). Written as DNA, the CDR3 is TGTGCCAGCAGTTACAGGGCAGGGCCGCAGTACTTC. Protein: CASSYRAGPQYF.